This TCR beta chain was recorded in a study of cytomegalovirus exposure and HLA in healthy donors. The CDR3 length is 13 residues. Trimming at V came to 8 bases and at J to 5 bases, leaving 8 bases not matched to a gene. CDR1 is MNHNY, CDR2 SVGAGI, per germline (reference sequence). Measured with immunoSEQ multiplex PCR; TCRdb has only the in-frame clones, and not every one. The data hold approximately 180,000 clones, with around nine tenths observed a single time. Sequencing was performed on PBMCs. The sequence derives from a man between 18 and 29 years old in good health and CMV-seropositive. The genes are TRBV6-6 and TRBJ2-7; 8 nucleotides align to TRBD2. The CDR3 is CASRLAQRDEQYF. CDR3 coding DNA: TGTGCCAGCCGACTAGCGCAGAGGGACGAGCAGTACTTC.